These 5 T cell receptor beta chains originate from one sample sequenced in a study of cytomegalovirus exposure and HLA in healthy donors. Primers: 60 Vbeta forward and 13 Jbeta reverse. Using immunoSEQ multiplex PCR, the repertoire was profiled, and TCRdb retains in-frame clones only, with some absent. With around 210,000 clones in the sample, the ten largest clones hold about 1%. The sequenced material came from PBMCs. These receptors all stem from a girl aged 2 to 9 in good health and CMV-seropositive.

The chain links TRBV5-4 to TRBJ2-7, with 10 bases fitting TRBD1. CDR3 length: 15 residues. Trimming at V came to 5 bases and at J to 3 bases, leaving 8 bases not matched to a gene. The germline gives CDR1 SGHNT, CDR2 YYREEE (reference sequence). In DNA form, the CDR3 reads TGTGCCAGCAGACCCGACAGGGGGCTACACTACGAGCAGTACTTC. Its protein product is CASRPDRGLHYEQYF. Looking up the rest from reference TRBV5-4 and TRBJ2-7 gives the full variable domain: ETGVTQSPTHLIKTRGQQVTLRCSSQSGHNTVSWYQQALGQGPQFIFQYYREEENGRGNFPPRFSGLQFPNYSSELNVNALELDDSALYLCASRPDRGLHYEQYFGPGTRLTVT.

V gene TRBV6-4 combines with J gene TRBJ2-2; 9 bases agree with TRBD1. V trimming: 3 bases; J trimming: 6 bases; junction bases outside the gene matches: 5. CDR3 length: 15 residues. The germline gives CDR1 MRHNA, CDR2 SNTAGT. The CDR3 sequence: CASSEGQGVAGELFF. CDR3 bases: TGTGCCAGCAGTGAGGGACAGGGAGTGGCCGGGGAGCTGTTTTTT.

This CDR3 is CASSVVAGGPGETQYF. In nucleotides, the CDR3 is TGTGCCAGCAGCGTAGTAGCGGGAGGGCCGGGGGAGACCCAGTACTTC. V and J are TRBV9 and TRBJ2-5; TRBD2 aligns across 11 bases. This CDR3 spans 16 amino acids. CDR1 is SGDLS and CDR2 is YYNGEE in the germline V gene. V lost 0 bases, J lost 5 bases, and 6 bases stayed unmatched.

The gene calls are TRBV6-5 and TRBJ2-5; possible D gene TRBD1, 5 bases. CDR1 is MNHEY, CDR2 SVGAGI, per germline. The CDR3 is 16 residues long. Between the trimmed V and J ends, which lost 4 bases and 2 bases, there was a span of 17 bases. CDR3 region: CASSFWAQGRQETQYF. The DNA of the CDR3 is TGTGCCAGCAGTTTCTGGGCCCAGGGTAGACAAGAGACCCAGTACTTC.

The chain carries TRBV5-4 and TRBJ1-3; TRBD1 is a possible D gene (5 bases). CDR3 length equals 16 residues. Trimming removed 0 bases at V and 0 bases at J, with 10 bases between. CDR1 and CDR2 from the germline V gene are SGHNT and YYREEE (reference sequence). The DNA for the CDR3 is TGTGCCAGCAGCTTGGCCCTCGGGGGCTCTGGAAACACCATATATTTT. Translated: CASSLALGGSGNTIYF.